A single sample is the source of the 6 T cell receptor beta chains below, sequenced in a study of blood T cell repertoires in COVID-19. Only in-frame clones appear in the TCRdb table, and some are missing; sequencing was by immunoSEQ multiplex PCR. The sample shows 350,000 to 400,000 clones, over 75% of them seen only once. The specimen was PBMCs or T cells enriched from blood (not recorded which). The origin of the receptors is a man between 18 and 35 years old who had recovered from COVID-19.

V is TRBV6-1 and J is TRBJ2-7; 10 nucleotides match TRBD2. In germline, CDR1 is MNHNS, CDR2 SASEGT. This CDR3 is 15 amino acids long. V shed 3 bases, J shed 5 bases, and the junction held 7 bases outside the gene matches. DNA of the CDR3: TGTGCCAGCAGTGATAAGCGGGAGGGCCGGGACGAGCAGTACTTC. Encoded protein: CASSDKREGRDEQYF.

The chain carries TRBV27 and TRBJ1-1; the D gene is possibly TRBD1 (6 bases). The CDR3 is 14 amino acids. CDR1 is MNHEY, CDR2 SMNVEV, per germline (reference sequence). V lost 5 bases and J 4 bases, leaving 14 bases between the germline ends. In DNA, the CDR3 is TGTGCCAGCAGTCACGGGGGGCAGGGCACTGAAGCTTTCTTT. Translated: CASSHGGQGTEAFF.

The table lists this clone with a few counts. The rearrangement joins TRBV6-1 to TRBJ1-2; 9 nucleotides match TRBD1. The trim removed 2 bases at V and 1 base at J, leaving 2 bases unmatched. The CDR3 runs 15 residues. In germline, CDR1 is MNHNS, CDR2 SASEGT. The CDR3, as DNA: TGTGCCAGCAGTGAAATGACAGGGGGTAACTATGGCTACACCTTC. The encoded protein is CASSEMTGGNYGYTF.

V gene TRBV9 combines with J gene TRBJ1-5; perhaps TRBD1 as D (6 bases). The CDR3 length is 14 residues. V shed 2 bases and J shed 1 base, with 7 bases lying between them. Germline V gives CDR1 SGDLS, CDR2 YYNGEE. The CDR3 sequence: CASSVQGSNQPQHF. As DNA, the CDR3 is TGTGCCAGCAGCGTCCAGGGGAGCAATCAGCCCCAGCATTTT.

This rearrangement joins TRBV7-8 to TRBJ1-2; no definite D call. The germline CDR1 and CDR2 sequences are SGHVS and FQNEAQ. This CDR3 is 18 amino acids long. Trimming cost V 2 bases and J 7 bases, with 26 bases left between them. The CDR3 coding sequence is TGTGCCAGCAGCTTATACGGGGTATCAGGATCACGATTGGGTGGCTACACCTTC. Translated, it gives CASSLYGVSGSRLGGYTF. The full variable domain, with the rest looked up from reference TRBV7-8 and TRBJ1-2, is GAGVSQSPRYKVAKRGQDVALRCDPISGHVSLFWYQQALGQGPEFLTYFQNEAQLDKSGLPSDRFFAERPEGSVSTLKIQRTQQEDSAVYLCASSLYGVSGSRLGGYTFGSGTRLTVV.

The rearrangement links TRBV9 to TRBJ2-1; D is perhaps TRBD2 (6 bases). The CDR3 runs to 15 residues. The V gene lost 4 bases and the J gene lost 9 bases, with 20 bases spanning the gap. Germline V gives CDR1 SGDLS, CDR2 YYNGEE. CDR3 in amino acids: CASSPGDLAGREQFF. CDR3 DNA sequence: TGTGCCAGCAGCCCCGGGGACTTAGCCGGTCGTGAGCAGTTCTTC.